The present T cell receptor (beta chain) was sequenced within a study of human T cells and chemical hapten exposure. In the study overall: In the sensitization step, 2% DPC was placed on 2 cm by 2 cm of upper inner arm skin. Predominantly women, the patients had alopecia areata, totalis or universalis. Weekly diphenylcyclopropenone doses were given to patients' scalps across the roughly 25-week study.

The germline CDR1 and CDR2 sequences are MNHNS and SASEGT. V was trimmed by 3 bases and J by 10 bases, leaving 12 bases between them. This CDR3 comprises 13 residues. During construction of the library, unique molecular identifiers were attached to individual cDNA molecules for quantitative, reproducible TCR counting. Using its own MiXCR run on the RACE reads, TCRdb lists one record per CDR3 protein. The table includes 180,000 or so distinct CDR3 sequences, 25% to 35% detected once. Time point noted: pre-sensitization, week 0. Described treatment: therapeutic diphenylcyclopropenone sensitization with weekly scalp DPC.

The clonotype was recovered from a woman aged 30 to 39 with alopecia areata. Some clones in this sample may be carry-over from other donors' samples. The chain has TRBV6-1 and TRBJ1-4; no clear D gene. The input for sequencing was whole blood, taken in connection with sensitization to the hapten diphenylcyclopropenone (DPC). The CDR3 here is CASSDGLAGKLFF. In DNA, the CDR3 is TGTGCCAGCAGTGACGGCTTGGCTGGAAAACTGTTTTTT.